This T cell receptor beta chain was found in a study of OX40 agonist ivuxolimab in advanced cancers. The germline V gene has CDR1 SGHDT and CDR2 YYEEEE. Losses at the gene ends were 4 bases for V and 5 bases for J; bases not matched to a gene: 7. This CDR3 is built from 15 residues. The assay was immunoSEQ multiplex PCR, and TCRdb's table has in-frame clones only and misses some. Of about 37,000 clones listed, around 87% are singletons. Sequencing was performed on CD4+ or CD8+ T cells sorted from blood, taken in a trial of the OX40 agonist ivuxolimab. This chain links TRBV5-6 with TRBJ1-5; 9 bases are a match to TRBD1. The clonotype was recovered from an adult with an advanced solid tumor such as melanoma, head and neck, liver or kidney cancer. The CDR3 reads CASSPGGDRDQPQHF. CDR3 DNA: TGTGCCAGCAGCCCGGGTGGGGACAGGGATCAGCCCCAGCATTTT.